The 17 T cell receptor beta chains presented below share a single source sample, sequenced in a study of cytomegalovirus exposure and HLA in healthy donors (dated by TCRdb to between 2016 and 2019). Libraries were constructed by the immunoSEQ multiplex PCR assay. TCRdb carries this immuneACCESS record with in-frame sequences only. Its versions omit some clonotypes, under half of them owing to an unresolved V gene in the studies checked, with the rest unexplained. The sample has 55,000 to 75,000 clones on record, about 91% of them singletons. The top ten clones comprise just over 3% of the sample. Sequencing was carried out using PBMCs. The receptor set was obtained from a man aged 18 to 35 in good health and CMV-seronegative.

CDR3 DNA: TGTGCCAGCGCTAGCGGGAGGTCCAGCTCCTACAATGAGCAGTTCTTC. Translation gives CASASGRSSSYNEQFF. The rearrangement uses TRBV5-4 and TRBJ2-1, with 11 positions matching TRBD2. The germline gives CDR1 SGHNT, CDR2 YYREEE (reference sequence). This CDR3 has 16 residues. With 7 bases clipped from V and 0 bases from J, the junction kept 6 bases outside the gene matches.

CDR3 in amino acids: CASSVFGRITYGYTF. The CDR3 region has the DNA TGCGCCAGCAGTGTTTTCGGCAGGATAACTTATGGCTACACCTTC. This chain uses TRBV10-1 with TRBJ1-2; D not resolved. The germline gives CDR1 WNHNN, CDR2 SYGVQD (reference sequence). This CDR3 contains 15 residues. With 4 bases removed from V and 5 bases from J, the gap between germline ends came to 17 bases.

The chain employs TRBV10-3 and TRBJ2-7; tentative D call: TRBD2 (6 bases). Trimming shortened V by 10 bases and J by 3 bases, and 25 bases separated the two germline ends. This CDR3 region has 16 residues. The germline gives CDR1 ENHRY, CDR2 SYGVKD. The DNA of the CDR3 is TGTGCCACTACCACCCGGCGGAGAGGAGGGGACTACGAGCAGTACTTC. It codes for CATTTRRRGGDYEQYF.

CDR3 DNA: TGCGCCAGCAGCCAAGATTGGAGACAGGGAGGTGAAAAACTGTTTTTT. Translation: CASSQDWRQGGEKLFF. This chain connects TRBV4-3 to TRBJ1-4, with 7 bases fitting TRBD1. J lost 7 bases, V lost 0 bases, and 8 bases had no gene match. Germline CDR1 and CDR2: LGHNA and YSLEER. This CDR3 contains 16 residues.

This sequence joins TRBV29-1 and TRBJ1-2; TRBD1 agrees at 10 bases. The ends lost 5 bases at V and 0 bases at J; junction bases unmatched: 6. The CDR3 runs to 15 residues. Germline V lookup: CDR1 SQVTM, CDR2 ANQGSEA. The CDR3 loop is CSVSLGQGSNYGYTF. CDR3 in DNA: TGCAGCGTTTCTCTGGGACAGGGGTCTAACTATGGCTACACCTTC.

The rearrangement joins TRBV7-2 to TRBJ2-7; possible D gene TRBD1, 6 bases. The CDR3 is 14 amino acids. V was cut by 5 bases and J by 3 bases, with 14 bases left in between. In germline, CDR1 is SGHTA, CDR2 FQGNSA. The CDR3 loop is CASSLTRTVYEQYF. The CDR3 nucleotides read TGTGCCAGCAGCCTCACCCGGACAGTCTACGAGCAGTACTTC.

This rearrangement joins TRBV9 to TRBJ2-2, with 8 bases fitting TRBD1. There are 15 residues in the CDR3. V was clipped by 3 bases and J by 5 bases; unmatched bases: 6. Germline V gene data show CDR1 as SGDLS and CDR2 as YYNGEE. CDR3 coding DNA: TGTGCCAGCAGCGCGAGCACAGGGGGGACCGGGGAGCTGTTTTTT. It yields the protein CASSASTGGTGELFF.

The chain links TRBV6-5 to TRBJ2-7, with a weak D call TRBD2 (6 bases). Germline CDR1 is MNHEY and CDR2 is SVGAGI. The length of the CDR3 is 15 residues. The V end lost 5 bases, the J end lost 4 bases, and 18 bases lay between the germline ends. The CDR3, as DNA: TGTGCCAGCAGTCGAGACCCTGGGACTCCGTACGAGCAGTACTTC. This translates into CASSRDPGTPYEQYF.

J is TRBJ1-5 and V is TRBV18; 8 nucleotides align to TRBD1. V was pared by 4 bases and J by 7 bases, with 6 bases of the junction left unmatched. CDR1 KGHSH and CDR2 LQKENI come from the germline V gene. The CDR3 runs to 14 residues. The CDR3 sequence is CASSQAGGDQPQHF. The CDR3 region has the DNA TGTGCCAGCTCACAGGCAGGGGGCGACCAGCCCCAGCATTTT.

The chain carries TRBV15 and TRBJ1-2; TRBD1 agrees at 8 bases. The CDR3 runs to 17 residues. In germline, CDR1 is LNHNV, CDR2 YYDKDF (reference sequence). J gave up 8 bases and V 0 bases, and 14 bases lay outside the gene matches. The CDR3: CATSRDRGTGAQEGYTF. In nucleotides, the CDR3 is TGTGCCACCAGCAGAGATCGAGGGACAGGAGCTCAGGAAGGCTACACCTTC.

The chain carries TRBV6-1 and TRBJ2-2; weak D call: TRBD2 (6 bases). This CDR3 has 14 amino acids. In germline, CDR1 is MNHNS, CDR2 SASEGT. The V end lost 6 bases, the J end lost 0 bases, and 8 bases lay between the germline ends. The CDR3 sequence is CASRLAANTGELFF. The CDR3 nucleotides read TGTGCCAGCAGATTAGCGGCGAACACCGGGGAGCTGTTTTTT.

The rearrangement links TRBV27 to TRBJ2-7, with TRBD2 identical over 10 bases. The CDR3 totals 13 residues. Germline V gives CDR1 MNHEY, CDR2 SMNVEV (reference sequence). V was clipped by 6 bases and J by 6 bases; unmatched bases: 5. CDR3 protein: CASSRGTSAEQYF. CDR3 coding DNA: TGTGCCAGCAGCCGAGGGACTAGCGCCGAGCAGTACTTC.

CDR3 DNA: TGTGCCAGCAGTTCCGGGGGTGTAGAGACCCAGTACTTC. Protein product: CASSSGGVETQYF. This rearrangement joins TRBV28 to TRBJ2-5, with TRBD2 as a possible D gene (6 bases). V lost 4 bases, J lost 4 bases, and 10 bases lay in between. CDR1 and CDR2 from the germline V gene are MDHEN and SYDVKM. The CDR3 totals 13 residues.

This clone appeared once. The J gene is TRBJ1-5, the V gene TRBV6-5; 10 bases map to TRBD1. The germline gives CDR1 MNHEY, CDR2 SVGAGI. Germline trimming cut 2 bases from V and 7 bases from J; bases unmatched to any gene: 2. The CDR3 length is 14 residues. The CDR3 reads CASSYGTGVQPQHF. Here the CDR3 DNA reads TGTGCCAGCAGTTACGGGACAGGGGTACAGCCCCAGCATTTT.

This sequence joins TRBV18 and TRBJ1-1; D is possibly TRBD1 (5 bases). Germline V lookup: CDR1 KGHSH, CDR2 LQKENI. V was cut by 4 bases and J by 3 bases, with 12 bases left in between. This CDR3 region has 14 residues. This CDR3 reads CASSLSQGYTEAFF. The CDR3 DNA reads as TGTGCCAGCTCACTCTCCCAGGGTTACACTGAAGCTTTCTTT. Full variable domain (outside the CDR3, taken from reference TRBV18 and TRBJ1-1): NAGVMQNPRHLVRRRGQEARLRCSPMKGHSHVYWYRQLPEEGLKFMVYLQKENIIDESGMPKERFSAEFPKEGPSILRIQQVVRGDSAAYFCASSLSQGYTEAFFGQGTRLTVV.

The chain is built from TRBV5-1 and TRBJ1-1, with D unresolved. CDR3 length equals 14 residues. Germline V CDR1 and CDR2: SGHRS, YFSETQ. Deletions cut 0 bases from V and 1 base from J, with 7 bases between. DNA of the CDR3: TGCGCCAGCAGCTTGGGGCAGGAGAACACTGAAGCTTTCTTT. This translates into CASSLGQENTEAFF. The entire variable domain, with the rest obtained from reference TRBV5-1 and TRBJ1-1, is as follows: KAGVTQTPRYLIKTRGQQVTLSCSPISGHRSVSWYQQTPGQGLQFLFEYFSETQRNKGNFPGRFSGRQFSNSRSEMNVSTLELGDSALYLCASSLGQENTEAFFGQGTRLTVV.

The V call is TRBV6-5, the J call TRBJ2-5; D is perhaps TRBD1 (8 bases). The ends were cut back, 6 bases at V and 8 bases at J, with 22 bases in the middle. The CDR3 extends over 15 amino acids. Germline V gene data show CDR1 as MNHEY and CDR2 as SVGAGI. The DNA of the CDR3 is TGTGCCAGCAGCTCCCGGGGAGGGACAGGAGGAACCCAGTACTTC. Translating gives CASSSRGGTGGTQYF.